The 15 T cell receptor beta chains presented below share a single source sample, sequenced in a study of technical replicates of blood from a handful of donors. The assay was immunoSEQ multiplex PCR, and TCRdb's table has in-frame clones only and misses some. The repertoire holds under 80,000 clones, with roughly 94% as singletons. Sequencing input: T cells isolated from PBMCs. Receptor source: a human donor in good health.

This clone appeared once. V is TRBV19 and J is TRBJ1-5; TRBD1 matches at 8 bases. V shed 7 bases, J shed 6 bases, and the junction held 17 bases outside the gene matches. The germline V gene has CDR1 LNHDA and CDR2 SQIVND (reference sequence). This CDR3 comprises 17 residues. Written as DNA, the CDR3 is TGTGCCAGTACAAGCCGCCCGGACAGGGCGGGAAGTCAGCCCCAGCATTTT. Translating gives CASTSRPDRAGSQPQHF.

V and J are TRBV21-1 and TRBJ2-2; the D call in the table, TRBD1, was not verified against the DNA. TRBV21-1 is labeled a pseudogene. The CDR3 loop spans 20 amino acids. CDR3 DNA: TGTGCCAGCAGCAAAGCGTACTCCGGGACAGCTACTTCGAACACCGGGGAGCTGTTTTTT. As protein: CASSKAYSGTATSNTGELFF.

The genes are TRBV7-9 and TRBJ1-5, with 8 nucleotides matching TRBD1. Germline V gene lookup returns CDR1 SEHNR and CDR2 FQNEAQ (reference sequence). The CDR3 length is 19 residues. The V gene end was trimmed by 2 bases and the J gene end by 2 bases; junction bases not matched to a gene: 14. CDR3 sequence: CASSLWRDIKQGGNQPQHF. In nucleotides, the CDR3 is TGTGCCAGCAGCTTATGGCGGGACATTAAACAGGGGGGCAATCAGCCCCAGCATTTT.

The chain recombines TRBV19 with TRBJ2-5; D is perhaps TRBD1 (6 bases). The V end was cut by 5 bases, the J end by 3 bases, with 10 bases between. The CDR3 covers 13 residues. Germline V CDR1 and CDR2: LNHDA, SQIVND (reference sequence). The CDR3 nucleotides read TGTGCCAGTAGTTGGACAGTTGAAGAGACCCAGTACTTC. Protein sequence: CASSWTVEETQYF.

This sequence joins TRBV5-1 and TRBJ2-1; 11 bases fit TRBD2. The germline V gene encodes CDR1 SGHRS and CDR2 YFSETQ. The CDR3 consists of 15 residues. Trimming at V came to 4 bases and at J to 2 bases, leaving 2 bases not matched to a gene. The CDR3 DNA reads as TGCGCCAGCAGCCTTAGCGGGAGGGCCTACAATGAGCAGTTCTTC. It is translated as CASSLSGRAYNEQFF.

The rearrangement links TRBV5-1 to TRBJ1-2; 8 nucleotides match TRBD1. Germline loops: CDR1 SGHRS, CDR2 YFSETQ. This CDR3 is built from 12 residues. Trimming took 2 bases from V and 9 from J; bases not matched to a gene: 3. CDR3 residues: CASSFWTGSYTF. The CDR3 nucleotides are TGCGCCAGCAGCTTTTGGACAGGGAGCTACACCTTC.

J is TRBJ2-7 and V is TRBV28, with 8 bases identical to TRBD1. V lost 5 bases to trimming and J lost 2 bases; unmatched junction nucleotides: 5. The CDR3 is 14 residues long. The germline gives CDR1 MDHEN, CDR2 SYDVKM. CDR3 nucleotides: TGTGCCAGCAGTGTTGACAGGGGACCCTACGAGCAGTACTTC. Amino acids: CASSVDRGPYEQYF.

The V and J genes are TRBV28 and TRBJ2-7; 12 bases fit TRBD1. CDR3 length: 14 amino acids. Germline lookup yields CDR1 MDHEN and CDR2 SYDVKM. J was trimmed by 6 bases and V by 7 bases; bases with no gene match: 7. In DNA form, the CDR3 reads TGTGCCAGCACTTCCGGGACAGGGGGCCGCGAGCAGTACTTC. This gives the protein CASTSGTGGREQYF.

The chain carries TRBV5-4 and TRBJ1-2; D is ambiguous. V was trimmed by 0 bases and J by 6 bases, leaving 6 bases between them. This CDR3 has 12 residues. Per the germline V gene, CDR1 is SGHNT and CDR2 is YYREEE (reference sequence). The CDR3 spells CASSLDGDGYTF. The DNA for the CDR3 is TGTGCCAGCAGCTTGGACGGGGATGGCTACACCTTC.

This clone has ten or more counts. The rearrangement uses TRBV25-1 and TRBJ1-1; 11 bases agree with TRBD1. CDR3 length equals 15 residues. Germline V gene data show CDR1 as MGHDK and CDR2 as SYGVNS. V gave up 2 bases and J gave up 7 bases; unmatched junction bases: 6. This CDR3 is CASSEPGQGGLEAFF. CDR3 sequence (DNA): TGTGCCAGCAGTGAACCGGGACAGGGGGGCCTTGAAGCTTTCTTT.

The V call is TRBV30, the J call TRBJ1-1, with 9 bases fitting TRBD1. There are 13 residues in the CDR3. J was trimmed by 9 bases and V by 5 bases; bases with no gene match: 10. Looked up from germline, CDR1 is GTSNPN and CDR2 is SVGIG (reference sequence). CDR3 bases: TGTGCCTGGTGGGACAGGGCAAAGGGGAAAGCTTTCTTT. Its protein is CAWWDRAKGKAFF.

The V and J genes are TRBV19 and TRBJ1-4; D is ambiguous. V was cut by 9 bases and J by 2 bases, with 28 bases left in between. Per germline, CDR1 LNHDA and CDR2 SQIVND (reference sequence). This CDR3 has 19 amino acids. The CDR3 protein is CASIATGREGWLTNEKLFF. In DNA, the CDR3 is TGTGCCAGCATCGCCACCGGACGGGAGGGATGGTTGACTAATGAAAAACTGTTTTTT.

J is TRBJ2-1 and V is TRBV12-5, with TRBD2 matching over 8 bases. Germline V gives CDR1 LGHNT, CDR2 FRNRAP. V was clipped by 3 bases and J by 6 bases; unmatched bases: 4. This CDR3 has 14 amino acids. CDR3 DNA sequence: TGTGCTAGTGGTTTAGGGCGGGGGGTCAATGAGCAGTTCTTC. This gives the protein CASGLGRGVNEQFF.

The J gene is TRBJ2-7, the V gene TRBV7-9; TRBD1 matches 7 bases. Germline CDR1 SEHNR, CDR2 FQNEAQ (reference sequence). The CDR3 length is 15 residues. V trimming: 2 bases; J trimming: 6 bases; junction bases outside the gene matches: 10. The CDR3 sequence is CASSLTQLGQPEQYF. The CDR3 DNA follows: TGTGCCAGCAGCTTAACCCAATTGGGACAGCCCGAGCAGTACTTC.

The chain joins TRBV6-4 to TRBJ2-4; 9 bases agree with TRBD1. This CDR3 has 19 residues. Germline trimming cut 0 bases from V and 1 base from J; bases unmatched to any gene: 10. Germline loops: CDR1 MRHNA, CDR2 SNTAGT. This CDR3 reads CASSDSRTGDAPAKNIQYF. CDR3 in DNA: TGTGCCAGCAGTGACTCGAGGACAGGGGACGCGCCCGCCAAAAACATTCAGTACTTC.